This TCR beta chain is drawn from a study of blood T cells in healthy people across ages. Study results and limitations: The CMV status of each donor remained undetermined, and this could have confounded shifts in expanded clonotypes.

In germline, CDR1 is SNHLY, CDR2 FYNNEI. This CDR3 comprises 15 residues. Deletions cut 3 bases from V and 2 bases from J, with 11 bases between. Primed by a sample-barcoded 5' primer and a J-beta primer mix, a second PCR proceeded for roughly 7 to 11 cycles. Each of the cDNA molecules was tagged by a template-switch adaptor with 12 random nucleotides. TCRdb processed the 5' RACE reads anew with MiXCR; each CDR3 protein has one entry. The sample records around 1,600,000 distinct CDR3 sequences, 35% to 45% being singletons. Regarding this clonotype: What it recognizes is unknown.

The TCR sequence derives from a woman younger than 35 in good health. The specimen sequenced was blood. The chain is built from TRBV2 and TRBJ2-1; no clear D. This chain's CDR3 is CASSEWQSTYNEQFF. The CDR3 DNA reads as TGTGCCAGCAGTGAGTGGCAGAGTACCTACAATGAGCAGTTCTTC.